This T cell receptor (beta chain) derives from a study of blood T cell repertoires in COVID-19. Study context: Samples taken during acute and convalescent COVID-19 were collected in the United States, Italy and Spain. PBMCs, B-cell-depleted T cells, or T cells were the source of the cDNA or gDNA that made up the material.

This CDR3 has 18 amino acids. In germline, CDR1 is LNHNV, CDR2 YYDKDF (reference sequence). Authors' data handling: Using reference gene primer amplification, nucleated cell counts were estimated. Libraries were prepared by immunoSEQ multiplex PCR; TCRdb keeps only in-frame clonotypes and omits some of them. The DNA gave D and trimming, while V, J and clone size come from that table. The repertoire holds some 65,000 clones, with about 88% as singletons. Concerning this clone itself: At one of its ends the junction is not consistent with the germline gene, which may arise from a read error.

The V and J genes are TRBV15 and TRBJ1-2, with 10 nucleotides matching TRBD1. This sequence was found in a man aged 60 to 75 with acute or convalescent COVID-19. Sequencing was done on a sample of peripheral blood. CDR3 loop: CATRRGGTGALDPYGYTF. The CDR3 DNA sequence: TGTGCCACCAGAAGAGGGGGGACAGGGGCGCTAGACCCCTATGGCTACACCTTC.